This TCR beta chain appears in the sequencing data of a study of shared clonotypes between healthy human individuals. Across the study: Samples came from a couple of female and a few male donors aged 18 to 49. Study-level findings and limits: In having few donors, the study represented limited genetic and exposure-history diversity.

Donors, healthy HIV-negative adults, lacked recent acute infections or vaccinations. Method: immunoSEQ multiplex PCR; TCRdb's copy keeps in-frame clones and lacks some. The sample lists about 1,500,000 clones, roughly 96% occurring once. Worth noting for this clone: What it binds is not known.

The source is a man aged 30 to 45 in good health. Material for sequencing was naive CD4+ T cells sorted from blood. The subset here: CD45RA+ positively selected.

CDR3 sequence reads: CASSPRDLVGTEAFF. DNA for the CDR3: TGTGCCAGCTCACCAAGGGACCTAGTCGGCACTGAAGCTTTCTTT. The chain employs TRBV18 and TRBJ1-1; D perhaps matches TRBD1 (5 bases). V was clipped by 2 bases and J by 4 bases, with 14 bases between them. Germline CDR1 is KGHSH and CDR2 is LQKENI. CDR3 length equals 15 residues.